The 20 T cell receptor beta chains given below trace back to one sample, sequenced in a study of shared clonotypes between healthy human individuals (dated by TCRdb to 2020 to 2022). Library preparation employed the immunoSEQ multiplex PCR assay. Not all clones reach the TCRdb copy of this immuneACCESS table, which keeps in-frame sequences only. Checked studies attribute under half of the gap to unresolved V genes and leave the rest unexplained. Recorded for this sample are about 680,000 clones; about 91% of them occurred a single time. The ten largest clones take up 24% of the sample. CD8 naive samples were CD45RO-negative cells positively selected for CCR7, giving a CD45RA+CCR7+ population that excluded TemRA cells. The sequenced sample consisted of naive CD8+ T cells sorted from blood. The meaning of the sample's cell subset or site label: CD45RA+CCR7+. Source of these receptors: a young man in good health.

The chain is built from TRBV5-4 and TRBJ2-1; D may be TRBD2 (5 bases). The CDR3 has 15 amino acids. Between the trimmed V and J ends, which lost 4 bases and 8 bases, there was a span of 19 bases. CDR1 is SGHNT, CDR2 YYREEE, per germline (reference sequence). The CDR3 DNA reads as TGTGCCAGCAGCAACCGGTGGGAGTGGCTCTATGAGCAGTTCTTC. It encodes CASSNRWEWLYEQFF.

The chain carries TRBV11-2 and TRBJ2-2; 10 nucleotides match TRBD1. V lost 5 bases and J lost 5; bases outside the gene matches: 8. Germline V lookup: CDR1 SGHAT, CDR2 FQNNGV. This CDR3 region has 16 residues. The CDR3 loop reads CASSRTRTGGTGELFF. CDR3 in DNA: TGTGCCAGCAGCCGCACCCGGACAGGGGGGACCGGGGAGCTGTTTTTT.

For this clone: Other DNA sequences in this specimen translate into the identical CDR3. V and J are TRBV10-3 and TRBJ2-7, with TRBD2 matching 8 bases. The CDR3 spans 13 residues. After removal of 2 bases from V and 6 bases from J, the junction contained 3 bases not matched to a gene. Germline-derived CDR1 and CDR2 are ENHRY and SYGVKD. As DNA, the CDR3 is TGTGCCATCAGTGAGAGTCGGGAGGGCGAGCAGTACTTC. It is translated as CAISESREGEQYF.

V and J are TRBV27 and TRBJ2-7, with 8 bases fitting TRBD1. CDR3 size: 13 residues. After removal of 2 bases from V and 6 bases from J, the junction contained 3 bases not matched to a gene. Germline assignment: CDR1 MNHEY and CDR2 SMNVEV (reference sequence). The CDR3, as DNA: TGTGCCAGCAGTTTAGGGGACAGGAGCGAGCAGTACTTC. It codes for CASSLGDRSEQYF.

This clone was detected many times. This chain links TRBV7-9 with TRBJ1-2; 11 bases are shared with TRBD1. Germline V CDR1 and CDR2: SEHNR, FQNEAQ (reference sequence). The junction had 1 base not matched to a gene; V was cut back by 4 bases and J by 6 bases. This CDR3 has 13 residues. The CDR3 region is CASSWTGGHGYTF. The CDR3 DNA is TGTGCCAGCAGCTGGACAGGGGGCCATGGCTACACCTTC.

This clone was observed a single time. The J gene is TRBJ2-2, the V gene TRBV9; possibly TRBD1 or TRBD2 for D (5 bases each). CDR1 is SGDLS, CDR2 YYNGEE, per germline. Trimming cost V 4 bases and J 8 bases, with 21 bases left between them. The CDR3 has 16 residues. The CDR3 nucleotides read TGTGCCAGCAGCTCCACCTCCGGGGCCTATCGGGGGGAGCTGTTTTTT. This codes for CASSSTSGAYRGELFF.

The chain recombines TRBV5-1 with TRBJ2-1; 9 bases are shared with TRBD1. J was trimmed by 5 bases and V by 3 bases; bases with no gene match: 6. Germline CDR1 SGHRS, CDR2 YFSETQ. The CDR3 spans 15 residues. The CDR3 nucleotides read TGCGCCAGCAGCTGGAGACAGGGGGTCCACAATGAGCAGTTCTTC. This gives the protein CASSWRQGVHNEQFF.

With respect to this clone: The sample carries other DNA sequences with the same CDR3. CDR3 DNA: TGTGCCAGCAGTTTGTACGGAGCCTACGAGCAGTACTTC. This encodes CASSLYGAYEQYF. This chain joins TRBV27 and TRBJ2-7, with D uncertain. Between the trimmed V and J ends, which lost 3 bases and 2 bases, there was a span of 8 bases. The CDR3 has 13 amino acids. Germline CDR1 MNHEY, CDR2 SMNVEV (reference sequence).

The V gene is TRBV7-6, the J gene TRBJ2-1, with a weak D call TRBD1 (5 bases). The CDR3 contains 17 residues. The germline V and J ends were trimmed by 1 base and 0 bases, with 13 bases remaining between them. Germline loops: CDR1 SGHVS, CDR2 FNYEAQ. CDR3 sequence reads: CASSLVLGVSSYNEQFF. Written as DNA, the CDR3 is TGTGCCAGCAGCTTAGTCTTAGGGGTCAGCTCCTACAATGAGCAGTTCTTC.

The CDR3 protein is CASSVGGRAPEQFF. The CDR3 DNA follows: TGTGCCAGCAGCGTAGGCGGGAGGGCCCCTGAGCAGTTCTTC. The chain uses TRBV9 and TRBJ2-1, with TRBD2 matching over 9 bases. Germline CDR1 and CDR2: SGDLS and YYNGEE. The CDR3 has 14 amino acids. With V trimmed by 0 bases and J by 9 bases, 4 bases remained unmatched.

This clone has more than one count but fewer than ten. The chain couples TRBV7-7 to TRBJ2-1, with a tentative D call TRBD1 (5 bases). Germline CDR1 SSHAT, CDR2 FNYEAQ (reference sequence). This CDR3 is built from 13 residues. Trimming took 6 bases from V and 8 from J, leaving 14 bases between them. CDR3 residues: CASREIGADEQFF. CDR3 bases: TGTGCCAGCAGGGAGATTGGGGCCGATGAGCAGTTCTTC.

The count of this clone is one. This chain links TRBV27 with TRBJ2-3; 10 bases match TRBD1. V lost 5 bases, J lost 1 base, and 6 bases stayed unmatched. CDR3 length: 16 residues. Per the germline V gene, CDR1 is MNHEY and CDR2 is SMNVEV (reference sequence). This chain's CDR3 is CASSPGTGVRTDTQYF. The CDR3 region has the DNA TGTGCCAGCAGTCCAGGGACAGGGGTTCGCACAGATACGCAGTATTTT.

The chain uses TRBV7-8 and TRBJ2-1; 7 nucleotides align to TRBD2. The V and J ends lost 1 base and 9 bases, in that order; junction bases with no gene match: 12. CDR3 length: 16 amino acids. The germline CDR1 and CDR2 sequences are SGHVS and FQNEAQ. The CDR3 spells CASSLVVRTSSSEQFF. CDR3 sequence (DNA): TGTGCCAGCAGCTTAGTCGTTAGGACTAGTTCCAGTGAGCAGTTCTTC.

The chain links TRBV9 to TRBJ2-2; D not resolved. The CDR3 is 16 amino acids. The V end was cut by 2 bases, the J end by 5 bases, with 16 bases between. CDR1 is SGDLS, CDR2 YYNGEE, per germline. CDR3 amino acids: CASSVLSGGTTGELFF. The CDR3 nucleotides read TGTGCCAGCAGCGTCCTTTCAGGCGGAACTACCGGGGAGCTGTTTTTT.

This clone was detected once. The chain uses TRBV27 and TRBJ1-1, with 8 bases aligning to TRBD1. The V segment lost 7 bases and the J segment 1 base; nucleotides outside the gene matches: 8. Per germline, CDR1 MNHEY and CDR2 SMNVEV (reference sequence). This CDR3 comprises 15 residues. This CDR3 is CASNPTGGRNTEAFF. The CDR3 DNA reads TGTGCCAGCAACCCCACAGGGGGAAGGAACACTGAAGCTTTCTTT.

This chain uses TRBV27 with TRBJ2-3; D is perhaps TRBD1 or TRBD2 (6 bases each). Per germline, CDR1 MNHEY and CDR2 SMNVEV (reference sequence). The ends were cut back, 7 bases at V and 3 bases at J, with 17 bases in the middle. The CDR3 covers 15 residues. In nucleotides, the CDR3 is TGTGCCAGCAACCCTATGGTAGGGGGGACAGATACGCAGTATTTT. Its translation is CASNPMVGGTDTQYF.

CDR3 coding DNA: TGCGCCAGCAGCTTGGATGGTCGGGGGACTGAGCAGTTCTTC. Its protein is CASSLDGRGTEQFF. The V call is TRBV5-1, the J call TRBJ2-1; D possibly corresponds to TRBD2 (6 bases). In germline, CDR1 is SGHRS, CDR2 YFSETQ. This CDR3 is built from 14 residues. The V and J ends lost 0 bases and 9 bases respectively, with 13 bases between them.

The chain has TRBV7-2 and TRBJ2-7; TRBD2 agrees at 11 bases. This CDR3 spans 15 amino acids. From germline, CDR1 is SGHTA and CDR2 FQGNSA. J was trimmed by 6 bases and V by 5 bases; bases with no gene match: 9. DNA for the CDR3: TGTGCCAGCAGCCCTAGACTAGCGGGACATCGCGAGCAGTACTTC. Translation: CASSPRLAGHREQYF.

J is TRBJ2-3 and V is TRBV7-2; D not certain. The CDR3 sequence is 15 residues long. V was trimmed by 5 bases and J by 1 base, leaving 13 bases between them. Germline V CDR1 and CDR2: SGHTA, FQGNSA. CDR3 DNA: TGTGCCAGCAGCCCCGACGGACCTCGCACAGATACGCAGTATTTT. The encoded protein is CASSPDGPRTDTQYF.

Written as DNA, the CDR3 is TGTGCCAGCAGTGACGGACGGGAGGGTACCGGGGAGCTGTTTTTT. Its translation: CASSDGREGTGELFF. The V and J genes are TRBV6-4 and TRBJ2-2; TRBD2 matches 8 bases. The germline gives CDR1 MRHNA, CDR2 SNTAGT. CDR3 size: 15 residues. The V gene end was trimmed by 2 bases and the J gene end by 5 bases; junction bases not matched to a gene: 4.